This is a list of T cell receptor beta chains from one sample in a study of radiotherapy plus CTLA-4 blockade in lung cancer. Clones were sequenced by immunoSEQ multiplex PCR, and TCRdb holds only the in-frame ones, with some missing. The profile shows tens of thousands of clones, under 80% of them singletons. This sample comprised peripheral blood, obtained from a patient treated with radiotherapy plus ipilimumab. These receptor sequences come from a human donor with non-small cell lung cancer who had a partial response to radiotherapy plus ipilimumab. Some clones in this sample may be carry-over from other donors' samples. The CDR3 runs from the conserved cysteine through the conserved F or W. The D gene is left open where the match is weak. Where a row states a size, it is once, few, many or the class of an expanded clone; other rows omit it.

>few|TRBV7-9|.|TRBJ1-5
TGTGCCAGCAAGGGGCAGGGTCGCAATCAGCCCCAGCATTTT
CASKGQGRNQPQHF
>.|TRBV7-3|.|TRBJ1-2
TGTGCCAGCAGCTTAGAGGGCCGAAACTATGGCTACACCTTC
CASSLEGRNYGYTF
>.|TRBV9|TRBD1|TRBJ2-2
TGTGCCAGCAGCGTCGGACAGGGGCCAACCGGGGAGCTGTTTTTT
CASSVGQGPTGELFF
>.|TRBV10-1|.|TRBJ2-2
TGCGCCAGCAGTCCCTCGGTGACCGGGGAGCTGTTTTTT
CASSPSVTGELFF
>.|TRBV29-1|TRBD2|TRBJ2-3
TGCAGCGTTGAACCCGGGGGGGCCGTCGGAGGCACAGATACGCAGTATTTT
CSVEPGGAVGGTDTQYF
>few|TRBV6-5|TRBD2|TRBJ2-7
TGTGCCAGCAGACTAGCGGGAGGGGACTTCTACGAGCAGTACTTC
CASRLAGGDFYEQYF
>.|TRBV7-9|TRBD1|TRBJ2-1
TGTGCCAGCGGAGAGGGTGCAACCTTGGACAGGGGGGGCGATGAGCAGTTCTTC
CASGEGATLDRGGDEQFF
>.|TRBV5-1|TRBD2|TRBJ2-4
TGCGCCAGCAGCTTGCGGGGACTAGCGGAGGCCAAAAACATTCAGTACTTC
CASSLRGLAEAKNIQYF
>.|TRBV29-1|.|TRBJ1-4
TGCAGCGTTGAGCAGGGAGGTAATGAAAAACTGTTTTTT
CSVEQGGNEKLFF
>.|TRBV5-1|TRBD1|TRBJ2-3
TGCGCCAGCAGCTTTAGACAGGGTGGGGGAGATACGCAGTATTTT
CASSFRQGGGDTQYF
>.|TRBV4-2|TRBD1|TRBJ1-3
TGTGCCAGCAGCCCGAGGCCCGGGGACAGCCTTGGAAACACCATATATTTT
CASSPRPGDSLGNTIYF
>.|TRBV28|TRBD2|TRBJ2-2
TGTGCCAGCAGTTCACGAGCGGGGGGTACCGGGGAGCTGTTTTTT
CASSSRAGGTGELFF
>.|TRBV12-2|.|TRBJ2-7
TGTGCAAGTCGCTTAGCGGACGATGGGACTAGCGGGAGTTGGTCCTACGAGCAGTACTTC
CASRLADDGTSGSWSYEQYF
>.|TRBV9|TRBD2|TRBJ2-5
TGTGCCAGCAGCACCGCTAGCGGGGGGGAAGAGACCCAGTACTTC
CASSTASGGEETQYF
>.|TRBV2|.|TRBJ2-7
TGTGCCAGTGCCCCTCGTGCTCGGGGATCCTACGAGCAGTACTTC
CASAPRARGSYEQYF
>.|TRBV18|TRBD1|TRBJ2-5
TGTGCCAGCTCACCAGGGACAGGGCTCGAGACCCAGTACTTC
CASSPGTGLETQYF
>.|TRBV7-9|TRBD1|TRBJ1-2
TGTGCCAGCAGCCCGAGACAGGGAGACTATGGCTACACCTTC
CASSPRQGDYGYTF
>.|TRBV27|TRBD2|TRBJ2-2
TGTGCCAGCAGGCCCCTTGCGGGAGGTAGAGGTGGCACCGGGGAGCTGTTTTTT
CASRPLAGGRGGTGELFF
>.|TRBV7-6|.|TRBJ2-1
TGTGCCAGCAGCTTAGGGGTGGCCGGGGAGCAGTTCTTC
CASSLGVAGEQFF
>.|TRBV27|.|TRBJ2-7
TGTGCCAGCAGTACAGGGTCCTCCTACGAGCAGTACTTC
CASSTGSSYEQYF
>few|TRBV27|TRBD2|TRBJ2-1
TGTGCCAGCAGTGGACTAGCGGGAGGGCCTGAGTTCTTC
CASSGLAGGPEFF
>once|TRBV18|TRBD1|TRBJ2-1
TGTGCCAGCTCAGGAGGATCCGGGACAGGGGGCTACAATGAGCAGTTCTTC
CASSGGSGTGGYNEQFF
>.|TRBV27|.|TRBJ2-7
TGTGCCAGCAGTTTAAAACAGGGACCTTCCTACGAGCAGTACTTC
CASSLKQGPSYEQYF
>.|TRBV9|TRBD1|TRBJ2-7
TGTGCCAGCAGCGTAGGTCACAGGGGGTCAAGCGAGCAGTACTTC
CASSVGHRGSSEQYF
>once|TRBV9|TRBD1|TRBJ2-7
TGTGCCAGCAGCGTAGAGGGGACAGGGCGAGCCGAGCAGTACTTC
CASSVEGTGRAEQYF
>.|TRBV28|.|TRBJ1-5
TGTGCCAGCAGTTCCCCCTTAGGGGGGGATCCTCGGGGACAGCCCCAGCATTTT
CASSSPLGGDPRGQPQHF
>.|TRBV6-5|.|TRBJ2-7
TGTGCCAGCAGACAGGGTGCCTACGAGCAGTACTTC
CASRQGAYEQYF
>.|TRBV29-1|TRBD1|TRBJ2-3
TGCAGCGTTGAAGGACAGGGGGTTGCAGATACGCAGTATTTT
CSVEGQGVADTQYF
>once|TRBV7-2|TRBD2|TRBJ2-3
TGTGCCAGCAGCTTAAGCGGGAGGGCCACAGATACGCAGTATTTT
CASSLSGRATDTQYF
>.|TRBV6-6|.|TRBJ1-6
TGTGCCAGCAGTTATCGTGGGGAGAATTCACCCCTCCACTTT
CASSYRGENSPLHF
>few|TRBV11-2|.|TRBJ2-1
TGTGCCAGCAGCCTACAGGGTTACAATGAGCAGTTCTTC
CASSLQGYNEQFF
>.|TRBV7-3|TRBD2|TRBJ2-1
TGTGCCAGCGCGACGCGCTCGGGAGGTTACAATGAGCAGTTCTTC
CASATRSGGYNEQFF
>.|TRBV6-6|TRBD1|TRBJ2-1
TGTGCCAGCAGTACCCGGACAGGGGGCTACAATGAGCAGTTCTTC
CASSTRTGGYNEQFF
>.|TRBV5-8|TRBD1|TRBJ1-1
TGTGCCAGCAGCTCCCGACAGGGCCGGAGCACTGAAGCTTTCTTT
CASSSRQGRSTEAFF
>.|TRBV7-9|.|TRBJ1-3
TGTGCCAGCACCCAAGCGGGGCAGTCTGGAAACACCATATATTTT
CASTQAGQSGNTIYF
>.|TRBV10-2|TRBD2|TRBJ2-5
TGCGCCAGCAGTGACCCTAGCGGGGTGGGACAAGAGACCCAGTACTTC
CASSDPSGVGQETQYF
>.|TRBV6-1|TRBD1|TRBJ1-4
TGTGCCAGCAGTCTCGACAGGGTACATGAAAAACTGTTTTTT
CASSLDRVHEKLFF
>.|TRBV6-6|TRBD2|TRBJ2-1
TGTGCCAGCAGTTACTCGCGGGGGGGCCAAAATGAGCAGTTCTTC
CASSYSRGGQNEQFF
>.|TRBV5-3|TRBD2|TRBJ2-1
TGTGCCAGAAGCACCTTAAAGCGGGGGGGCCCCCATGAGCAGTTCTTC
CARSTLKRGGPHEQFF
>.|TRBV5-1|TRBD2|TRBJ2-5
TGCGCCAGCAGCCCAGGGACTAGCGGTAGGATGGGGACCCAGTACTTC
CASSPGTSGRMGTQYF
>.|TRBV7-3|.|TRBJ1-6
TGTGCCAGCAGCTTAGACAGTAATTCACCCCTCCACTTT
CASSLDSNSPLHF
>.|TRBV6-4|.|TRBJ2-1
TGTGCCAGCAGCCCGGTCCCCAGGGATGAGCAGTTCTTC
CASSPVPRDEQFF
>.|TRBV2|.|TRBJ1-5
TGTGCCAGCAGTGATTCGGTGGTGAGGAGCAATCAGCCCCAGCATTTT
CASSDSVVRSNQPQHF